The text below deals with one T cell receptor (beta chain). Antigen: not known. The V and J ends lost 5 bases and 5 bases, in that order; junction bases with no gene match: 5. The germline gives CDR1 MDHEN, CDR2 SYDVKM. This CDR3 region has 15 residues. This sample stems from a study of type 1 regulatory T cells. Across the study: T-allo10 is an in vitro-generated, Tr1-enriched CD4 T cell product specific for alloantigen. Study-level points and caveats: Compared with non-type 1 regulatory T cells, type 1 regulatory T cells showed a more restricted TCR repertoire.

From the reads, TCRdb called clonotypes with MiXCR, one entry per CDR3 protein. The sample contains about 62,000 distinct CDR3 sequences, 60% to 65% of which appear only once. V usage is TRBV28 and J usage is TRBJ2-2; TRBD2 matches 10 bases. This receptor was obtained from a human donor in good health. The sequenced material came from cultured non-Tr1 T cells, either the whole culture or a sorted T cell fraction (not recorded which). This chain's CDR3 is CASSTIAGGTGELFF. The CDR3 DNA reads as TGTGCCAGCAGTACGATAGCGGGAGGAACCGGGGAGCTGTTTTTT. Looking up the rest from reference TRBV28 and TRBJ2-2 gives the full variable domain: DVKVTQSSRYLVKRTGEKVFLECVQDMDHENMFWYRQDPGLGLRLIYFSYDVKMKEKGDIPEGYSVSREKKERFSLILESASTNQTSMYLCASSTIAGGTGELFFGEGSRLTVL.